A single sample gave rise to the 30 T cell receptor beta chains below, sequenced in a study of regulatory T cells in long-lasting Graves disease. Time point reported: newly diagnosed GD, antithyroid drugs for less than 3 months. There was RNA extracted from PBMCs, and the TCR library was made from it. Construction of the TCR beta libraries employed iRepertoire HTBI primers in conjunction with Arm-PCR of CDR3 regions. A single record per CDR3 protein comes from TCRdb applying MiXCR to the multiplex PCR reads. This sample yields about 400,000 distinct CDR3 sequences, of which over 14% are seen a single time; under 9% belongs to the top ten. The sample also formed part of further work on T cells in Graves' hyperthyroidism and ophthalmopathy.

This material consisted of peripheral blood mononuclear cells (PBMCs), taken at new diagnosis, from a patient treated with antithyroid drugs. The receptors here all came from a woman in her thirties or forties with Graves disease.

This clonotype was counted at least ten times. The rearrangement joins TRBV4-1 to TRBJ1-1; D not certain. This CDR3 region has 13 residues. Trimming removed 2 bases from V and 1 base from J, with 5 bases in between. Germline CDR1 MGHRA, CDR2 YSYEKL. The CDR3 reads CASSQNPNTEAFF. Written as DNA, the CDR3 is TGCGCCAGCAGCCAAAATCCGAACACTGAAGCTTTCTTT.

In nucleotides, the CDR3 is TGCGCCAGCGCAAGGGGGGGGAACACTGAAGCTTTCTTT. It is translated as CASARGGNTEAFF. The rearrangement uses TRBV5-1 and TRBJ1-1; maybe TRBD1 (6 bases). CDR3 length: 13 residues. Trimming cost V 7 bases and J 1 base, with 11 bases left between them. CDR1 is SGHRS and CDR2 is YFSETQ in the germline V gene.

The chain is built from TRBV18 and TRBJ2-4; D might be TRBD1 or TRBD2, each matching 6 bases. V gave up 3 bases and J gave up 9 bases, with 15 bases separating them. Germline CDR1 KGHSH, CDR2 LQKENI. This CDR3 has 14 amino acids. CDR3 amino acids: CASSPSGAGIIQYF. The CDR3 nucleotides are TGTGCCAGCTCACCTTCGGGGGCTGGGATCATTCAGTACTTC.

This clonotype occurred a few times. The chain couples TRBV24-1 to TRBJ2-3; 8 bases line up with TRBD2. This CDR3 has 16 amino acids. Germline V gene lookup returns CDR1 KGHDR and CDR2 SFDVKD. Trimming removed 7 bases from V and 1 base from J; junction bases left unmatched: 9. CDR3 region: CATSAREGLGTDTQYF. In nucleotides, the CDR3 is TGTGCCACCAGCGCCCGGGAGGGCTTGGGCACAGATACGCAGTATTTT.

This clonotype was picked up many times. The V call is TRBV12-3 or TRBV12-4, the J call TRBJ2-2, with a weak D call TRBD1 (6 bases). The germline V and J ends were trimmed by 6 bases and 0 bases, with 11 bases remaining between them. CDR3 size: 15 residues. The DNA of the CDR3 is TGTGCCAGCAGCTTACGGACAGCGAACACCGGGGAGCTGTTTTTT. It is translated as CASSLRTANTGELFF.

This clonotype has just a few counts. The rearrangement links TRBV30 to TRBJ2-3; 7 bases align to TRBD1. This CDR3 is built from 12 residues. With V trimmed by 4 bases and J by 4 bases, 2 bases remained unmatched. The germline V gene has CDR1 GTSNPN and CDR2 SVGIG (reference sequence). The CDR3 coding sequence is TGTGCCTGGAACAGGGGCGCAGATACGCAGTATTTT. The encoded protein is CAWNRGADTQYF.

CDR3 in amino acids: CASSLAEGRRDQPQHF. CDR3 nucleotides: TGCGCCAGCAGCTTGGCCGAGGGTAGACGGGATCAGCCCCAGCATTTT. J is TRBJ1-5 and V is TRBV5-1; D is ambiguous. Trimming stripped 0 bases from V and 5 bases from J, with 15 bases between. This CDR3 region has 16 residues. The germline gives CDR1 SGHRS, CDR2 YFSETQ. Variable domain in full (rest from reference TRBV5-1 and TRBJ1-5): KAGVTQTPRYLIKTRGQQVTLSCSPISGHRSVSWYQQTPGQGLQFLFEYFSETQRNKGNFPGRFSGRQFSNSRSEMNVSTLELGDSALYLCASSLAEGRRDQPQHFGDGTRLSIL.

This clonotype was counted many times. This chain uses TRBV9 with TRBJ1-5; possibly TRBD1 for D (5 bases). V was pared by 0 bases and J by 3 bases, with 10 bases between. The CDR3 is 15 amino acids. Germline-derived CDR1 and CDR2 are SGDLS and YYNGEE. CDR3 DNA: TGTGCCAGCAGCGTAGGCTCAGGGAACAATCAGCCCCAGCATTTT. Protein: CASSVGSGNNQPQHF.

This clonotype was observed a few times. The chain links TRBV20-1 to TRBJ2-3; 14 nucleotides line up with TRBD2. Trimming took 1 base from V and 4 from J; bases not matched to a gene: 7. Per germline, CDR1 DFQATT and CDR2 SNEGSKA (reference sequence). The CDR3 has 17 amino acids. The CDR3 here is CSARGRTSGRRADTQYF. The CDR3 coding sequence is TGCAGTGCTAGAGGCCGGACTAGCGGGAGGCGGGCAGATACGCAGTATTTT.

At least ten counts were recorded for this clonotype. The rearrangement uses TRBV6-2 or TRBV6-3 and TRBJ2-5; tentative D call: TRBD1 (5 bases). The germline V gene encodes CDR1 MNHEY and CDR2 SVGEGT. The CDR3 is made up of 14 amino acids. The germline V and J ends were trimmed by 4 bases and 5 bases, with 14 bases remaining between them. DNA for the CDR3: TGTGCCAGCAGTTTCGCGGACATCAGGGAGACCCAGTACTTC. This encodes CASSFADIRETQYF.

The chain links TRBV3-1 to TRBJ1-6; D gene unclear. V was cut by 0 bases and J by 7 bases, with 10 bases left in between. There are 15 residues in the CDR3. CDR1 LGHDT and CDR2 YNNKEL come from the germline V gene (reference sequence). CDR3 loop: CASSQERRINSPLHF. CDR3 bases: TGTGCCAGCAGCCAAGAAAGAAGGATCAATTCACCCCTCCACTTT. Drawing the rest from reference TRBV3-1 and TRBJ1-6, the complete variable domain is DTAVSQTPKYLVTQMGNDKSIKCEQNLGHDTMYWYKQDSKKFLKIMFSYNNKELIINETVPNRFSPKSPDKAHLNLHINSLELGDSAVYFCASSQERRINSPLHFGNGTRLTVT.

CDR3 sequence (DNA): TGTGCCAGCAGTCCCGAGAGACTAGCGGGAGCGGGGGAGACCCAGTACTTC. As protein: CASSPERLAGAGETQYF. The chain joins TRBV28 to TRBJ2-5; 12 nucleotides line up with TRBD2. CDR3 length equals 17 residues. The V gene end was trimmed by 5 bases and the J gene end by 5 bases; junction bases not matched to a gene: 12. The V gene's germline CDR1 is MDHEN and CDR2 SYDVKM.

This clonotype has ten or more counts. This rearrangement joins TRBV12-3 or TRBV12-4 to TRBJ2-5, with D perhaps TRBD1 or TRBD2 (5 bases each). V dropped 3 bases and J dropped 2 bases, with 10 bases sitting between them. This CDR3 region has 14 residues. For the CDR3, the DNA is TGTGCCAGCAGTTTTCGAGGGGAACAAGAGACCCAGTACTTC. It translates to CASSFRGEQETQYF.

This clonotype was found many times. This chain links TRBV12-5 with TRBJ2-7, with 12 bases fitting TRBD1. After removal of 6 bases from V and 7 bases from J, the junction contained 10 bases not matched to a gene. CDR1 LGHNT and CDR2 FRNRAP come from the germline V gene. The CDR3 is made up of 15 amino acids. Written as DNA, the CDR3 is TGTGCTAGTGGGGACCCGGGACAGGGGGCACGGGAGCAGTACTTC. As protein: CASGDPGQGAREQYF.

This clonotype was counted ten times or more. The V call is TRBV12-5, the J call TRBJ2-3; D is unresolved. The CDR3 is 13 residues long. Germline CDR1 and CDR2: LGHNT and FRNRAP. V was clipped by 1 base and J by 2 bases, with 4 bases between them. The CDR3: CASGLGATDTQYF. CDR3 coding DNA: TGTGCTAGTGGTTTGGGAGCCACAGATACGCAGTATTTT.

This clonotype was recorded at least ten times. The CDR3 coding sequence is TGTGCCAGCAGCCCAGAGACTAGCGTAGATACGCAGTATTTT. It encodes CASSPETSVDTQYF. The rearrangement links TRBV7-9 to TRBJ2-3; 8 bases are shared with TRBD2. V lost 5 bases to trimming and J lost 5 bases; unmatched junction nucleotides: 6. The CDR3 runs to 14 residues. From germline, CDR1 is SEHNR and CDR2 FQNEAQ (reference sequence).

Points on this clonotype: A clone one base away is much larger, so this may be a read error. This CDR3 reads CASSSRGDEQFF. CDR3 DNA sequence: TGTGCCAGCAGCTCTAGGGGGGATGAGCAGTTCTTC. The chain is built from TRBV6-1 and TRBJ2-1, with D possibly called TRBD1 or TRBD2 (6 bases each). The CDR3 is 12 amino acids. Germline V gene data show CDR1 as MNHNS and CDR2 as SASEGT. V dropped 6 bases and J dropped 8 bases, with 11 bases sitting between them.

In regard to this clonotype: A read error may be the cause here, since a much bigger clone is one base away. This chain links TRBV7-3 with TRBJ2-2, with 9 bases matching TRBD2. Germline trimming cut 6 bases from V and 6 bases from J; bases unmatched to any gene: 8. From germline, CDR1 is SGHTA and CDR2 FQGTGA. The CDR3 runs 15 residues. The CDR3 nucleotides are TGTGCCAGCAGATTTGGCGGGAGGGCGGCCGGGGAGCTGTTTTTT. This encodes CASRFGGRAAGELFF.

This clonotype was recorded many times. The chain combines TRBV28 with TRBJ2-2; D assignment may be TRBD1 or TRBD2 (5 bases each). In germline, CDR1 is MDHEN, CDR2 SYDVKM. Trimming left V 2 bases short and J 0 bases short, with 10 bases between. CDR3 length equals 16 residues. CDR3 loop: CASSLGGVANTGELFF. CDR3 in DNA: TGTGCCAGCAGTTTAGGGGGAGTTGCGAACACCGGGGAGCTGTTTTTT.

This clonotype has a count of ten or more. The chain uses TRBV10-3 and TRBJ2-7; either TRBD1 or TRBD2 may fit D (5 bases each). The CDR3 spans 20 residues. Germline CDR1 ENHRY, CDR2 SYGVKD. Trimming took off 6 bases at V and 3 bases at J, with 33 bases between the two ends. The CDR3 coding sequence is TGTGCCATCAGGGACTTTCGGGTGGGTTCGGGGCAGACATCGGGCTACGAGCAGTACTTC. Translation: CAIRDFRVGSGQTSGYEQYF.

This chain uses TRBV7-3 with TRBJ2-2; no clear D gene. Germline V gives CDR1 SGHTA, CDR2 FQGTGA. V shed 1 base and J shed 5 bases, with 8 bases lying between them. CDR3 length: 14 amino acids. CDR3 loop: CASSLNLETGELFF. DNA for the CDR3: TGTGCCAGCAGCTTAAACTTGGAGACCGGGGAGCTGTTTTTT.

This clonotype was seen repeatedly, ten times or more. The chain couples TRBV28 to TRBJ2-2; 8 positions match TRBD1. The J segment lost 3 bases and the V segment lost 6 bases, leaving 6 bases of the junction unmatched. In germline, CDR1 is MDHEN, CDR2 SYDVKM. This CDR3 contains 15 residues. The CDR3 loop is CASRTDRDHTGELFF. The DNA of the CDR3 is TGTGCCAGCAGGACGGACAGGGATCACACCGGGGAGCTGTTTTTT.

This clonotype was recorded many times. V and J are TRBV3-1 and TRBJ1-6; D not resolved. Trimming shortened V by 1 base and J by 7 bases, and 11 bases separated the two germline ends. This CDR3 has 15 residues. Germline loops: CDR1 LGHDT, CDR2 YNNKEL (reference sequence). As DNA, the CDR3 is TGTGCCAGCAGCCAAGGGGTTACATTGAATTCACCCCTCCACTTT. Encoded protein: CASSQGVTLNSPLHF.

The table lists this clonotype with many counts. The CDR3 is CASSFPLPPRGNEQFF. In nucleotides, the CDR3 is TGTGCCAGCAGTTTCCCTCTACCCCCCAGGGGAAATGAGCAGTTCTTC. The gene calls are TRBV28 and TRBJ2-1, with a possible D match to TRBD1 (6 bases). The V and J ends lost 3 bases and 7 bases respectively, with 19 bases between them. Germline V gives CDR1 MDHEN, CDR2 SYDVKM. The CDR3 contains 16 residues.

The table lists this clonotype with many counts. V usage is TRBV25-1 and J usage is TRBJ2-2; the D is unclear. Germline CDR1 is MGHDK and CDR2 is SYGVNS. The CDR3 spans 12 residues. V shed 4 bases and J shed 6 bases, with 6 bases lying between them. CDR3 DNA: TGTGCCAGCAGTGTTAGCTCCGGGGAGCTGTTTTTT. It is translated as CASSVSSGELFF.

This clonotype appeared once. This may be a read error, as it is one base from a much larger clone. This chain uses TRBV7-9 with TRBJ2-1; D remains ambiguous. CDR3 size: 13 residues. The V end was cut by 0 bases, the J end by 6 bases, with 6 bases between. From germline, CDR1 is SEHNR and CDR2 FQNEAQ (reference sequence). The chain's CDR3 is CASSLAGINEQFF. The CDR3 nucleotides read TGTGCCAGCAGCTTAGCGGGGATCAATGAGCAGTTCTTC.

The V call is TRBV11-2, the J call TRBJ1-1; D remains unclear. The CDR3 has 13 residues. Germline V gene sequence: CDR1 SGHAT, CDR2 FQNNGV. Trimming took 8 bases from V and 1 from J, leaving 11 bases between them. In nucleotides, the CDR3 is TGTGCCAGCTGGTGGGAAACGAACACTGAAGCTTTCTTT. It yields the protein CASWWETNTEAFF.

This chain links TRBV27 with TRBJ2-7, with 12 nucleotides matching TRBD2. This CDR3 comprises 15 residues. V was pared by 5 bases and J by 4 bases, with 6 bases of the junction left unmatched. Germline CDR1 reads MNHEY; CDR2 reads SMNVEV (reference sequence). The CDR3 sequence: CASSRGLAGLYEQYV. The CDR3 DNA is TGTGCCAGCAGTCGGGGACTAGCGGGTTTGTACGAGCAGTACGTC.

This clonotype was picked up many times. The rearrangement uses TRBV7-8 and TRBJ2-2; 11 bases are shared with TRBD2. This CDR3 has 16 residues. Germline CDR1 SGHVS, CDR2 FQNEAQ. The V gene end was trimmed by 5 bases and the J gene end by 4 bases; junction bases not matched to a gene: 6. The chain's CDR3 is CASSQTSGSFTGELFF. CDR3 DNA: TGTGCCAGCAGCCAAACTAGCGGGAGCTTCACCGGGGAGCTGTTTTTT.

This clonotype was seen at least ten times. This chain links TRBV11-3 with TRBJ2-1; D is unresolved. Germline-derived CDR1 and CDR2 are SGHNT and YENEEA. Trimming took off 5 bases at V and 9 bases at J, with 11 bases between the two ends. This CDR3 has 12 residues. CDR3: CASSPRSGEQFF. As DNA, the CDR3 is TGTGCCAGCAGCCCCAGGTCGGGTGAGCAGTTCTTC. Filled out from reference TRBV11-3 and TRBJ2-1, the complete variable domain reads EAGVVQSPRYKIIEKKQPVAFWCNPISGHNTLYWYLQNLGQGPELLIRYENEEAVDDSQLPKDRFSAERLKGVDSTLKIQPAELGDSAVYLCASSPRSGEQFFGPGTRLTVL.